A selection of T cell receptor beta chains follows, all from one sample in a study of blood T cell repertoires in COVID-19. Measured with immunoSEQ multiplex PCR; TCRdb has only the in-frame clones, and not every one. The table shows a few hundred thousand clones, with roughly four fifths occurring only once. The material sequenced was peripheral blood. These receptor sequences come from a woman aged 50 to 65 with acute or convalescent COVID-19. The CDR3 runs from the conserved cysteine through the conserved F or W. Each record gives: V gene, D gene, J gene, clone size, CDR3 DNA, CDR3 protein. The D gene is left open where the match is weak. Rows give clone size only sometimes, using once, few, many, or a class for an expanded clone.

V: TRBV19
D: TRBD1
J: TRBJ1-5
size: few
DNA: TGTGCCAGTAGAGACAGGGCGGTTCAGCCCCAGCATTTT
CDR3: CASRDRAVQPQHF

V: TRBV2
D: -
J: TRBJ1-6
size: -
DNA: TGTGCCAGCAGGGAGGTTTTGGGTCCAAATTCACCCCTCCACTTT
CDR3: CASREVLGPNSPLHF

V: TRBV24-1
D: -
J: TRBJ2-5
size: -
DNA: TGTGCCACCAGTGATTTATCAGGGCTAGGGGAGACCCAGTACTTC
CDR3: CATSDLSGLGETQYF

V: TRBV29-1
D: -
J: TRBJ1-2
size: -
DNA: TGCAGCGTTGAAGCACAGGGAGAAAAAAACTATGGCTACACCTTC
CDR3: CSVEAQGEKNYGYTF

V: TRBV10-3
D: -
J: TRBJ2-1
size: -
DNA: TGTGCCATAGACGTTGCAGGGTTCAATGAGCAGTTCTTC
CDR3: CAIDVAGFNEQFF

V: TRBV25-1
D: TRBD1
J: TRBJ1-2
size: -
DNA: TGTGCCAGCAGTGAATGGGGACAGGGGGTAAAAATCTATGGCTACACCTTC
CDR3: CASSEWGQGVKIYGYTF

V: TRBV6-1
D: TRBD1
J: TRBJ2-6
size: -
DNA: TGTGCCAGCAGTGAAGCGGGGCAGGGGGCTTTCTCTGGGGCCAACGTCCTGACTTTC
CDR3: CASSEAGQGAFSGANVLTF

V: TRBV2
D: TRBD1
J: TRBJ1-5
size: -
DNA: TGTGCCAGCAGTGAAGCCCTAGAAATTACAGGGGGGAAGCCCCAGCATTTT
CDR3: CASSEALEITGGKPQHF

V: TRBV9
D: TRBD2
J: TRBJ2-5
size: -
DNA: TGTGCCAGCAGCGTAGCTCTTAGAGCGGGGGACGAGACCCAGTACTTC
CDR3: CASSVALRAGDETQYF

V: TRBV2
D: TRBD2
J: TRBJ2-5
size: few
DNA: TGTGCCAGCAGTCCCACTTCGACGACGGGGGGTAATAAAGAGACCCAGTACTTC
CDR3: CASSPTSTTGGNKETQYF

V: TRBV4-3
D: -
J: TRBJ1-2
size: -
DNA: TGCGCCAGCAGCCACGCTCGGGAAGGTTATGGTGGCTACACCTTC
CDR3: CASSHAREGYGGYTF

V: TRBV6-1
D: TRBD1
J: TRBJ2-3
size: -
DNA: TGTGCCAGCAGTGAGGGACAGCCCACAGATACGCAGTATTTT
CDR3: CASSEGQPTDTQYF

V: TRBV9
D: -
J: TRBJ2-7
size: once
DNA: TGTGCCAGCAGCGTCCAAGAGGGTTTGGGCGAGCAGTACTTC
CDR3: CASSVQEGLGEQYF

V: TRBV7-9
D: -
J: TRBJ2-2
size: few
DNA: TGTGCCAGCAGCTTACAGGGGAACACCGGGGAGCTGTTTTTT
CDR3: CASSLQGNTGELFF

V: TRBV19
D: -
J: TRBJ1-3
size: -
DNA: TGTGCCAGTAGTACCGGGTTCTCTGGAAACACCATATATTTT
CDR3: CASSTGFSGNTIYF

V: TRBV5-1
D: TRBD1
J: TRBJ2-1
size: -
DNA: TGCGCCAGCAGCTTGGGTGGGACAGGGGGCGGTAAGAATGAGCAGTTCTTC
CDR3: CASSLGGTGGGKNEQFF

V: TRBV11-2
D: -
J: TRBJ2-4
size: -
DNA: TGTGCCAGCAGCCGATCGCAGGGTAAAAACATTCAGTACTTC
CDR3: CASSRSQGKNIQYF

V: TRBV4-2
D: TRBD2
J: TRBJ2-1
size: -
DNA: TGTGCCAGCAGCCATGGGGGACTAGCGGGGGGATACAATGAGCAGTTCTTC
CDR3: CASSHGGLAGGYNEQFF

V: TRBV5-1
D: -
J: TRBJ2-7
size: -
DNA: TGCGCCAGCAGCTTGGAGTTAGCGGTCTACGAGCAGTACTTC
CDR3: CASSLELAVYEQYF

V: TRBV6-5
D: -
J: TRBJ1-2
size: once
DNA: TGTGCCAGCAGAACTACAGGGTCCGGCTACACCTTC
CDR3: CASRTTGSGYTF

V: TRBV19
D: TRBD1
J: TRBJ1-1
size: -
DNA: TGTGCCAGTAGACAGGGGGCCCGCGTGAACACTGAAGCTTTCTTT
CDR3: CASRQGARVNTEAFF

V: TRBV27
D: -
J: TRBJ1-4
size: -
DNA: TGTGCCAGCAGTACCCGGACAGAGGGAGCAACTAATGAAAAACTGTTTTTT
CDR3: CASSTRTEGATNEKLFF

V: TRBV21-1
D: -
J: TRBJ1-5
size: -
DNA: TGTGCCAGCAGCGCAAAATCAGGAAAGGCCGCAAATCAGCCCCAGCATTTT
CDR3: CASSAKSGKAANQPQHF

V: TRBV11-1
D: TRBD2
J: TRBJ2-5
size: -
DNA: TGTGCCAGCAGTGGCGGGGGGGCCCAAGAGACCCAGTACTTC
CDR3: CASSGGGAQETQYF

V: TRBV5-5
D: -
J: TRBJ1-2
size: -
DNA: TGTGCCAGCAGCTTTTCAGGGCCCTATGGCTACACCTTC
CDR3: CASSFSGPYGYTF

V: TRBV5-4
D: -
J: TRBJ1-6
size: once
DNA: TGTGCCAGCAGCTTGGACGGGGATCGGAATTCACCCCTCCACTTT
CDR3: CASSLDGDRNSPLHF

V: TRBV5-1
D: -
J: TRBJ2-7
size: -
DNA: TGCGCCAGCAGCACCCGGGACACCAGCTCCTACGAGCAGTACTTC
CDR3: CASSTRDTSSYEQYF

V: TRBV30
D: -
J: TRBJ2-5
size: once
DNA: TGTGCCTGGGGGCCCGGGGAGACCCAGTACTTC
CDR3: CAWGPGETQYF

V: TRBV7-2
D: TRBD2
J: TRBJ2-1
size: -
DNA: TGTGCCAGCAGCCCACGCGGGGGGACTTTTCGTGAGCAGTTCTTC
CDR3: CASSPRGGTFREQFF

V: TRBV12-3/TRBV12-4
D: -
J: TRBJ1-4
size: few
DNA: TGTGCCAGCAGCCCCCCCACCGGAAAACTGTTTTTT
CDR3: CASSPPTGKLFF

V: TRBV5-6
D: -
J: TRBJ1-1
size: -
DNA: TGTGCCAGCAGCTACAGGGTACGGGCGAACACTGAAGCTTTCTTT
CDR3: CASSYRVRANTEAFF

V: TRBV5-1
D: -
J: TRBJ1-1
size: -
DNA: TGCGCCAGCAGCTTCGGGACGGCCCCTGGGGGGGCCACTGAAGCTTTCTTT
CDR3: CASSFGTAPGGATEAFF

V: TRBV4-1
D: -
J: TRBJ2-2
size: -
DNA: TGCGCCAGCAGCCAAGTGTTGTACTCCGGGGAGCTGTTTTTT
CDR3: CASSQVLYSGELFF

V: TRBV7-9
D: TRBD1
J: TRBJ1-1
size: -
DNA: TGTGCCAGCAGCCGACAGGGGGCTCTGGTGAACACTGAAGCTTTCTTT
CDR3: CASSRQGALVNTEAFF

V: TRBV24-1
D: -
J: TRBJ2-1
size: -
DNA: TGTGCCACCAGGGATCGGACACAGGGCGAGGTGTCCTACAATGAGCAGTTCTTC
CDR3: CATRDRTQGEVSYNEQFF

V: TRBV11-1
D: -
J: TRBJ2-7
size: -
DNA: TGTGCCAGCAGTCCCAACCGGTACTACGAGCAGTACTTC
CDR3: CASSPNRYYEQYF

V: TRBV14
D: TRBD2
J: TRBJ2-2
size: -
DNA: TGTGCCAGCAGCCAAGCTAGCGGGACCTACACCGGGGAGCTGTTTTTT
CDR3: CASSQASGTYTGELFF

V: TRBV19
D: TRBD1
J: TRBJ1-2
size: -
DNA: TGTGCCAGTAAGCGCGGCCGGGACAGAGTTTTTAACTATGGCTACACCTTC
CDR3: CASKRGRDRVFNYGYTF

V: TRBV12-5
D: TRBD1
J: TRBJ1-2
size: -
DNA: TGTGCTAGTGGTTTGGTACGGCGGGACAGGGGGACCTCAAACTATGGCTACACCTTC
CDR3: CASGLVRRDRGTSNYGYTF

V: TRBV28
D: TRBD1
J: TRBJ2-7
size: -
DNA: TGTGCCAGCAGTCCGGACAGGCCCATGGGCGAGCAGTACTTC
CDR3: CASSPDRPMGEQYF

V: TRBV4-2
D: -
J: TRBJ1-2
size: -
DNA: TGTGCCAGCAGCCAAGATCCTCAGGGAACCAGCTATGGCTACACCTTC
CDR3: CASSQDPQGTSYGYTF

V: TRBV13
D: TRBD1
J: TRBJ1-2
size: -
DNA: TGTGCCAGCAGCCTCGGGACAGATCTTAACTATGGCTACACCTTC
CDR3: CASSLGTDLNYGYTF

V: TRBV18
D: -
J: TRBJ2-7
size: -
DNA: TGTGCCAGCTCACCTCAGGGTGCCTACGAGCAGTACTTC
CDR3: CASSPQGAYEQYF

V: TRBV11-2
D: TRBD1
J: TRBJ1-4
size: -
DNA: TGTGCCAGCAGCTTGCGACAGGGAGAGGGGGATGAAAAACTGTTTTTT
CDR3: CASSLRQGEGDEKLFF

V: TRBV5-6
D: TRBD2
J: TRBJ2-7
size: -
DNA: TGTGCCAGCAGCTTGCTAGCGGGGGGGCCGTCCTACGAGCAGTACTTC
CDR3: CASSLLAGGPSYEQYF

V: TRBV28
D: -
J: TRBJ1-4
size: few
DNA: TGTGCCAGCAGTTTGGCTAGCGGACCGAATGAAAAACTGTTTTTT
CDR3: CASSLASGPNEKLFF

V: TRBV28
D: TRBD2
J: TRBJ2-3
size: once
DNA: TGTGCCAGCAGTTCCCGAGGGACTAGCGGGGGCATAGATACGCAGTATTTT
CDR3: CASSSRGTSGGIDTQYF

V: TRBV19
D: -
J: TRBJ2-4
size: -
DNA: TGTGCCAGTAGTATAATAGTAGCACCCTTAGGAAACATTCAGTACTTC
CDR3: CASSIIVAPLGNIQYF

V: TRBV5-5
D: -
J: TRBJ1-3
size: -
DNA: TGTGCCAGCAGCTTGGTGACGGGCTCTGGAAACACCATATATTTT
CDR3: CASSLVTGSGNTIYF

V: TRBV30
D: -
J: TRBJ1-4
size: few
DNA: TGTGCCTGGGGGCCCGGCGGGCCAACTAATGAAAAACTGTTTTTT
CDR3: CAWGPGGPTNEKLFF